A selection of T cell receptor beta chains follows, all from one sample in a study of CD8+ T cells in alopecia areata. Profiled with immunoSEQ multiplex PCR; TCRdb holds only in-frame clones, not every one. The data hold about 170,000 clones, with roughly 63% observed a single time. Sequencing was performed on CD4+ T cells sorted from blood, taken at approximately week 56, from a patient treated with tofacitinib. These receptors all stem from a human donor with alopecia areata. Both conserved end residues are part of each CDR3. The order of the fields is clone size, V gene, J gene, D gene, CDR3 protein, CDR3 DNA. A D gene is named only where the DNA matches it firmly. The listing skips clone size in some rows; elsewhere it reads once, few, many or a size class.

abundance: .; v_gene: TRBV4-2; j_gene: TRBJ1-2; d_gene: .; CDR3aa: CASSQDTGRPGSYTF; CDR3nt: TGTGCCAGCAGCCAAGATACGGGAAGACCAGGATCCTACACCTTC
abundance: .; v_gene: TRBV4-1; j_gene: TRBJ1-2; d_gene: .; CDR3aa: CASSQERGQRSGYTF; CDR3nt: TGCGCCAGCAGCCAAGAGAGAGGTCAGAGATCTGGCTACACCTTC
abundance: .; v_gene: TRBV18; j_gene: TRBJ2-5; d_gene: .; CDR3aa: CASSLDYQETQYF; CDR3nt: TGTGCCAGCTCACTGGACTACCAAGAGACCCAGTACTTC
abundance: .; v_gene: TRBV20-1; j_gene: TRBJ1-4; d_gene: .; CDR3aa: CSARGYEKLFF; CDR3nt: TGCAGTGCTAGGGGTTATGAAAAACTGTTTTTT
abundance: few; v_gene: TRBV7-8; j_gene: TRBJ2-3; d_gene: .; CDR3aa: CASSSTGPLDTQYF; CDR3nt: TGTGCCAGCAGCTCGACAGGACCTCTAGATACGCAGTATTTT
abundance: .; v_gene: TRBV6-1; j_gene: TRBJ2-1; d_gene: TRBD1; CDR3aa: CASSGQGNRNEQFF; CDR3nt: TGTGCCAGCAGCGGACAGGGAAACCGAAATGAGCAGTTCTTC
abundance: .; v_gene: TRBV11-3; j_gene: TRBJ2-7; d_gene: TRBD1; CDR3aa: CASSANRGGYEQYF; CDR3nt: TGTGCCAGCAGCGCCAACAGGGGCGGATACGAGCAGTACTTC
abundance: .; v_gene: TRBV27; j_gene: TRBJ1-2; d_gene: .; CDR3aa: CASSLRPHYGYTF; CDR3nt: TGTGCCAGCAGTTTACGACCCCACTATGGCTACACCTTC
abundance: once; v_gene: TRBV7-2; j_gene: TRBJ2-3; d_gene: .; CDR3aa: CASSLDVTQYF; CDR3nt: TGTGCCAGCAGCTTAGATGTTACGCAGTATTTT
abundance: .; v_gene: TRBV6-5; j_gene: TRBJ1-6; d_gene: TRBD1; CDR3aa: CASTRTGVNSPLHF; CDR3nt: TGTGCCAGCACGCGAACAGGGGTCAATTCACCCCTCCACTTT